The sequence of this TCR beta chain was determined in a study of identical twins. Study observations and caveats: Excess twin sharing in beta out-of-frame sequences was weaker. Cross-sectional statistics, not tracking of the same donors, supported the conclusions.

A universal primer site was created by template switching, with the cDNA bearing unique molecular identifiers. TCRdb re-derived calls from the 5' RACE reads in MiXCR, one entry per CDR3 protein. Altogether around 1.7 million distinct CDR3 sequences are present, around 33% being singletons, with the ten largest covering 0.25% to 0.3%. The ends lost 2 bases at V and 4 bases at J; junction bases unmatched: 8. Germline assignment: CDR1 SGHVS and CDR2 FQNEAQ. The CDR3 contains 17 residues. This clonotype was seen only a few times. What it binds is not known. The receptor was derived from a newborn girl in good health. The chain uses TRBV7-8 and TRBJ2-3; 11 bases match TRBD2. The sample comprised cord blood. CDR3 sequence (DNA): TGTGCCAGCAGCTTATGGGCTAGCGGGGGGTCTGCAGATACGCAGTATTTT. Its translation: CASSLWASGGSADTQYF.